A selection of T cell receptor beta chains follows, all from one sample in a study of blood T cell repertoires in COVID-19. Only in-frame clones appear in the TCRdb table, and some are missing; sequencing was by immunoSEQ multiplex PCR. The top ten clones hold less than 14% of a sample with 250,000 or so clones, nearly 90% of them seen once. Material for sequencing was PBMCs or T cells enriched from blood (not recorded which). These receptors originate from a young man who had recovered from COVID-19. The conserved cysteine and the conserved F or W are not part of the CDR3 here. Fields, in order: D gene, V gene, CDR3 protein. D genes are given only for firm matches.

d_gene: TRBD2
v_gene: TRBV5-5
CDR3aa: ASSDRASGISYNEQF

d_gene: TRBD1
v_gene: TRBV10-3
CDR3aa: ATQGAGTGAFGELF

d_gene: TRBD1
v_gene: TRBV13
CDR3aa: ASSLQTGGGEKLF

d_gene: TRBD2
v_gene: TRBV2
CDR3aa: ASRGTSGTGIQY

d_gene: TRBD1
v_gene: TRBV2
CDR3aa: ASSSGQVLRYEQY

d_gene: TRBD1
v_gene: TRBV5-1
CDR3aa: ASSTQGIHNSPLH

d_gene: TRBD2
v_gene: TRBV19
CDR3aa: ASSIVGLAGGWQF

d_gene: NA
v_gene: TRBV5-4
CDR3aa: ASSSLRGNTGELF

d_gene: TRBD2
v_gene: TRBV6-2/TRBV6-3
CDR3aa: ASSYSTDGVLAGRYEQY

d_gene: TRBD2
v_gene: TRBV4-2
CDR3aa: ASSQAPTGGSSYEQY

d_gene: NA
v_gene: TRBV19
CDR3aa: ASSPTTLTGRNIQY

d_gene: NA
v_gene: TRBV6-5
CDR3aa: ASSLRGTEAF

d_gene: TRBD1
v_gene: TRBV18
CDR3aa: ASSLIRTGDSGANVLT

d_gene: TRBD1
v_gene: TRBV6-4
CDR3aa: ASSDATGEGANVLT

d_gene: TRBD1
v_gene: TRBV19
CDR3aa: ASSRPDRARIWYGYT

d_gene: TRBD2
v_gene: TRBV19
CDR3aa: ASSGTSYTGELF

d_gene: TRBD2
v_gene: TRBV24-1
CDR3aa: ATSRAGGVNEQF